The 19 T cell receptor beta chains below come from one sample, sequenced in a study of blood T cell repertoires in COVID-19. Sequenced by immunoSEQ multiplex PCR; TCRdb stores in-frame clones only, minus some. The repertoire includes about 190,000 clones, around 90% of them detected once, and roughly 0.56% sits in the top ten. Sequenced material: peripheral blood. All receptors come from a man aged 45-60 years with acute or convalescent COVID-19.

The chain joins TRBV7-2 to TRBJ2-1; 8 positions match TRBD2. The CDR3 loop spans 15 amino acids. With V trimmed by 4 bases and J by 9 bases, 11 bases remained unmatched. CDR1 is SGHTA and CDR2 is FQGNSA in the germline V gene. Here the CDR3 reads CASSSTSGLGFEQFF. In nucleotides, the CDR3 is TGTGCCAGCAGCTCCACTAGCGGCCTCGGTTTTGAGCAGTTCTTC.

This rearrangement joins TRBV7-9 to TRBJ2-1; 7 bases map to TRBD2. The CDR3 contains 13 residues. The ends lost 5 bases at V and 8 bases at J; junction bases unmatched: 6. Germline CDR1 and CDR2: SEHNR and FQNEAQ (reference sequence). The CDR3 nucleotides are TGTGCCAGCAGCCGGGACTACGAAGATGAGCAGTTCTTC. It yields the protein CASSRDYEDEQFF. Together with reference TRBV7-9 and TRBJ2-1, the CDR3 gives the full variable domain: DTGVSQNPRHKITKRGQNVTFRCDPISEHNRLYWYRQTLGQGPEFLTYFQNEAQLEKSRLLSDRFSAERPKGSFSTLEIQRTEQGDSAMYLCASSRDYEDEQFFGPGTRLTVL.

The chain couples TRBV2 to TRBJ2-5; maybe TRBD1 (6 bases). Between the trimmed V and J ends, which lost 6 bases and 9 bases, there was a span of 17 bases. Germline V gene lookup returns CDR1 SNHLY and CDR2 FYNNEI. The CDR3 loop spans 13 amino acids. CDR3: CASRQQGPGAQYF. CDR3 nucleotide sequence: TGTGCCAGCAGACAACAGGGCCCCGGGGCCCAGTACTTC.

The V and J genes are TRBV5-6 and TRBJ1-2; D perhaps matches TRBD1 (6 bases). The CDR3 totals 12 residues. Germline values: CDR1 SGHDT, CDR2 YYEEEE. V lost 3 bases to trimming and J lost 9 bases, with 12 bases between them. CDR3: CASSYGQSSYTF. In nucleotides, the CDR3 is TGTGCCAGCAGCTACGGACAGTCCAGCTACACCTTC. Looking up the rest from reference TRBV5-6 and TRBJ1-2 gives the full variable domain: DAGVTQSPTHLIKTRGQQVTLRCSPKSGHDTVSWYQQALGQGPQFIFQYYEEEERQRGNFPDRFSGHQFPNYSSELNVNALLLGDSALYLCASSYGQSSYTFGSGTRLTVV.

The chain combines TRBV7-2 with TRBJ2-5; weak D call: TRBD2 (5 bases). The germline V gene encodes CDR1 SGHTA and CDR2 FQGNSA. The V and J ends lost 9 bases and 2 bases respectively, with 19 bases between them. CDR3 size: 15 residues. The CDR3 DNA reads TGTGCCAGTAGAGCCCCCGGTGGGGAGCAAGAGACCCAGTACTTC. Protein: CASRAPGGEQETQYF. Supplemented by reference TRBV7-2 and TRBJ2-5, the full variable domain reads GAGVSQSPSNKVTEKGKDVELRCDPISGHTALYWYRQSLGQGLEFLIYFQGNSAPDKSGLPSDRFSAERTGGSVSTLTIQRTQQEDSAVYLCASRAPGGEQETQYFGPGTRLLVL.

V gene TRBV28 combines with J gene TRBJ1-2; the D gene is possibly TRBD1 (6 bases). The germline CDR1 and CDR2 sequences are MDHEN and SYDVKM. The V gene lost 4 bases and the J gene lost 13 bases, with 16 bases spanning the gap. This CDR3 comprises 12 residues. CDR3 protein: CASSSTGRSRTF. DNA of the CDR3: TGTGCCAGCAGTTCGACAGGCCGCTCGCGCACCTTC.

This clone was recorded once. DNA for the CDR3: TGTGCCAGCAGTTTATCCAGGGACAGGGTCGCCAGTTACACCTTC. The encoded protein is CASSLSRDRVASYTF. The gene calls are TRBV27 and TRBJ1-2; 9 bases are a match to TRBD1. V trimming: 0 bases; J trimming: 11 bases; junction bases outside the gene matches: 10. Germline lookup yields CDR1 MNHEY and CDR2 SMNVEV (reference sequence). The CDR3 spans 15 residues.

The genes are TRBV2 and TRBJ2-4; D perhaps matches TRBD1 (7 bases). Germline CDR1 SNHLY, CDR2 FYNNEI. Trimming shortened V by 7 bases and J by 5 bases, and 15 bases separated the two germline ends. The CDR3 loop spans 14 amino acids. This chain's CDR3 is CASNRGGPQNIQYF. In nucleotides, the CDR3 is TGTGCCAGCAACAGGGGAGGCCCTCAAAACATTCAGTACTTC. Filled out from reference TRBV2 and TRBJ2-4, the complete variable domain reads EPEVTQTPSHQVTQMGQEVILRCVPISNHLYFYWYRQILGQKVEFLVSFYNNEISEKSEIFDDQFSVERPDGSNFTLKIRSTKLEDSAMYFCASNRGGPQNIQYFGAGTRLSVL.

The chain couples TRBV5-4 to TRBJ2-1; 11 bases map to TRBD2. Germline V gene data show CDR1 as SGHNT and CDR2 as YYREEE (reference sequence). This CDR3 spans 16 amino acids. The J segment lost 1 base and the V segment lost 0 bases, leaving 0 bases of the junction unmatched. CDR3 protein: CASSLGTSGSYNEQFF. CDR3 nucleotides: TGTGCCAGCAGCTTGGGGACTAGCGGGTCCTACAATGAGCAGTTCTTC.

CDR3 in DNA: TGTGCCACAATATCAGACAGGGCGAACACTGAAGCTTTCTTT. It is translated as CATISDRANTEAFF. The chain employs TRBV10-3 and TRBJ1-1, with 7 bases aligning to TRBD1. CDR1 and CDR2 (germline): ENHRY, SYGVKD. This CDR3 is built from 14 residues. V lost 10 bases, J lost 1 base, and 9 bases stayed unmatched.

CDR3 in amino acids: CASRNAGGGKDSPLHF. The CDR3 coding sequence is TGTGCCAGTAGGAACGCAGGGGGCGGAAAGGATTCACCCCTCCACTTT. V and J are TRBV19 and TRBJ1-6, with 8 bases lining up with TRBD1. V lost 6 bases and J lost 8; bases outside the gene matches: 12. The CDR3 spans 16 residues. From germline, CDR1 is LNHDA and CDR2 SQIVND (reference sequence).

This rearrangement joins TRBV28 to TRBJ2-3, with 14 bases identical to TRBD2. Germline V lookup: CDR1 MDHEN, CDR2 SYDVKM. This CDR3 is 16 amino acids long. Trimming at V came to 5 bases and at J to 6 bases, leaving 7 bases not matched to a gene. The DNA for the CDR3 is TGTGCCAGCAGTCCGACTAGCGGGGGGGCCGTGGATACGCAGTATTTT. Amino acids: CASSPTSGGAVDTQYF.

DNA for the CDR3: TGTGCCAGCTCGGGACACAACACGGGTGAAAAACTGTTTTTT. It codes for CASSGHNTGEKLFF. The rearrangement joins TRBV27 to TRBJ1-4; perhaps TRBD1 as D (6 bases). Trimming took 8 bases from V and 7 from J, leaving 17 bases between them. CDR1 is MNHEY, CDR2 SMNVEV, per germline (reference sequence). The CDR3 sequence is 14 residues long.

V usage is TRBV4-2 and J usage is TRBJ2-3; a possible D gene is TRBD1 (6 bases). V shed 1 base and J shed 4 bases, with 12 bases lying between them. Germline V gives CDR1 LGHNA, CDR2 YNFKEQ. The CDR3 covers 15 residues. The CDR3 here is CASSQVVDSADTQYF. The DNA of the CDR3 is TGTGCCAGCAGCCAAGTGGTGGACAGCGCAGATACGCAGTATTTT.

The V gene is TRBV13, the J gene TRBJ1-3, with TRBD1 matching 8 bases. The CDR3 is 13 residues long. The V gene's germline CDR1 is PRHDT and CDR2 FYEKMQ (reference sequence). The J segment lost 5 bases and the V segment lost 6 bases, leaving 3 bases of the junction unmatched. The CDR3 spells CASSPGGRNTIYF. The CDR3 nucleotides are TGTGCCAGCAGTCCAGGGGGCCGAAACACCATATATTTT.

The genes are TRBV6-5 and TRBJ1-4; the match to TRBD1 covers 9 bases. Unmatched junction bases numbered 12, after V lost 10 bases and J lost 6 bases. The CDR3 has 15 amino acids. The germline CDR1 and CDR2 sequences are MNHEY and SVGAGI. CDR3 nucleotides: TGTGCCACTGCTACAGGGGGCGCCGGTGATGAAAAACTGTTTTTT. Protein: CATATGGAGDEKLFF.

This chain joins TRBV27 and TRBJ2-3; 10 nucleotides line up with TRBD2. J gave up 1 base and V 1 base, and 2 bases lay outside the gene matches. Germline CDR1 and CDR2: MNHEY and SMNVEV (reference sequence). The CDR3 has 16 residues. The CDR3 coding sequence is TGTGCCAGCAGTTTATGGCTAGCGGGAGGCACAGATACGCAGTATTTT. The encoded protein is CASSLWLAGGTDTQYF.

The chain recombines TRBV10-3 with TRBJ1-5, with D possibly being TRBD1 (6 bases). The CDR3 spans 14 residues. The germline CDR1 and CDR2 sequences are ENHRY and SYGVKD. Trimming removed 10 bases at V and 8 bases at J, with 21 bases between. The CDR3 here is CATSTQGFEEPQHF. In DNA, the CDR3 is TGTGCCACCTCAACACAGGGTTTCGAGGAGCCCCAGCATTTT.

The chain is built from TRBV5-1 and TRBJ1-2; D call uncertain. Trimming took 0 bases from V and 8 from J, leaving 14 bases between them. Germline V gene lookup returns CDR1 SGHRS and CDR2 YFSETQ. The CDR3 has 14 residues. This CDR3 reads CASSLGGRVRGYTF. DNA for the CDR3: TGCGCCAGCAGCTTGGGCGGCAGAGTGCGCGGCTACACCTTC.